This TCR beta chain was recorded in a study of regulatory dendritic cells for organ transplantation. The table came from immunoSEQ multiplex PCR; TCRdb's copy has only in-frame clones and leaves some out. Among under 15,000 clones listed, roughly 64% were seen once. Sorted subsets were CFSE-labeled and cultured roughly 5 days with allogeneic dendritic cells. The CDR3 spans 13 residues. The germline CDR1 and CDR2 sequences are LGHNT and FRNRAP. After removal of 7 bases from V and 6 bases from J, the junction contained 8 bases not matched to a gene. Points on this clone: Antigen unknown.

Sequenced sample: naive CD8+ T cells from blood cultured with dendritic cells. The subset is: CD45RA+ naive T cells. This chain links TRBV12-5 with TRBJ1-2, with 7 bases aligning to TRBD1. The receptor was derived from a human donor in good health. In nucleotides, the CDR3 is TGTGCTAGTGCCCTGGACAGGTGGAATGGCTACACCTTC. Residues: CASALDRWNGYTF. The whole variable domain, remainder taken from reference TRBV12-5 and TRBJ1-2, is DARVTQTPRHKVTEMGQEVTMRCQPILGHNTVFWYRQTMMQGLELLAYFRNRAPLDDSGMPKDRFSAEMPDATLATLKIQPSEPRDSAVYFCASALDRWNGYTFGSGTRLTVV.